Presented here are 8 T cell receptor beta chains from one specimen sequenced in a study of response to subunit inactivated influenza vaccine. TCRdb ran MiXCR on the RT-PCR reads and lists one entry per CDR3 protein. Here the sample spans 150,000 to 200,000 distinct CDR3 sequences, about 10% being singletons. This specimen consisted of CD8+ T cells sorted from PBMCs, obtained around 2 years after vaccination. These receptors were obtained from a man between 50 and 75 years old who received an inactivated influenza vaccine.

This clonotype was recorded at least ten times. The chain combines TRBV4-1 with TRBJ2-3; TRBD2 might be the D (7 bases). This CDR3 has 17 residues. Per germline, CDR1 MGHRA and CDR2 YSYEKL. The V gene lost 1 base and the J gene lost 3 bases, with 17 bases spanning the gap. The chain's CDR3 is CASSQVPGGRATDTQYF. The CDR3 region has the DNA TGCGCCAGCAGCCAAGTCCCGGGGGGCAGGGCAACAGATACGCAGTATTTT.

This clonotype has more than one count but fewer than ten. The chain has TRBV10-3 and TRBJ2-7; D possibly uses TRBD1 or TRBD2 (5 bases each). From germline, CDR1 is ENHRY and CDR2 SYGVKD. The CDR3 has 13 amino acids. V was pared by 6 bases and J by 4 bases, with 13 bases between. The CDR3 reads CAIRWGNKYEQYF. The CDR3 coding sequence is TGTGCCATCAGATGGGGGAATAAGTACGAGCAGTACTTC.

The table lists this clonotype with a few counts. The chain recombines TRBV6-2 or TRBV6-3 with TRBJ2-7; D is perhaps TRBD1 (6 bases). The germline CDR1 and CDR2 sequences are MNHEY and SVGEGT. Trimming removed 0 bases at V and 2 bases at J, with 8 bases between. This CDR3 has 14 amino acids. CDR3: CASSYSGQTYEQYF. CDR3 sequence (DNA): TGTGCCAGCAGTTACTCTGGACAGACCTACGAGCAGTACTTC.

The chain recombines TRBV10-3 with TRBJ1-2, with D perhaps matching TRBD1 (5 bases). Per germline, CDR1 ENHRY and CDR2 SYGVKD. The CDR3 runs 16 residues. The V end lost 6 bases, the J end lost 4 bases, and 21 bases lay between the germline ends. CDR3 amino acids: CAIRTLTAVTGYGYTF. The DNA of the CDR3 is TGTGCCATCAGGACTTTGACAGCCGTCACTGGCTATGGCTACACCTTC.

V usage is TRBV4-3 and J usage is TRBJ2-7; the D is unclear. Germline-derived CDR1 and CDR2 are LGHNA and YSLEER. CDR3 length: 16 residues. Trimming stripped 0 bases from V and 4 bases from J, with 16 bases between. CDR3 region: CASSQEFRSQWYEQYF. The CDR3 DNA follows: TGCGCCAGCAGCCAAGAATTCAGGAGTCAGTGGTACGAGCAGTACTTC.

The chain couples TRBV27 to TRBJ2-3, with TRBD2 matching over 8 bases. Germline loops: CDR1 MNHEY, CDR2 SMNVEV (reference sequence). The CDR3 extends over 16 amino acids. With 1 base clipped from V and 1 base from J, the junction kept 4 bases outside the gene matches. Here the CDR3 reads CASSLLGRGGTDTQYF. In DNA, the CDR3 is TGTGCCAGCAGTTTATTGGGGCGGGGGGGCACAGATACGCAGTATTTT.

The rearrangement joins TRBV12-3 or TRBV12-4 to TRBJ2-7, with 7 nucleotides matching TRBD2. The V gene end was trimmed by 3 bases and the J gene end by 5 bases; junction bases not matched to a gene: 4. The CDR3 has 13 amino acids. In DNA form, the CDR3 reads TGTGCCAGCAGTTTTGGTGGGGGGGACGAGCAGTACTTC. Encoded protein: CASSFGGGDEQYF.

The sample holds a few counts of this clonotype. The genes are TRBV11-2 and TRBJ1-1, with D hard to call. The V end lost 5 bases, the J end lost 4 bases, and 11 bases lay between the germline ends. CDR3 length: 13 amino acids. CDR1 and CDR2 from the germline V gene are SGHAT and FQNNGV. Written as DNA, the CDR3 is TGTGCCAGCAGCCCGGCCCTTGGCACTGAAGCTTTCTTT. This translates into CASSPALGTEAFF.